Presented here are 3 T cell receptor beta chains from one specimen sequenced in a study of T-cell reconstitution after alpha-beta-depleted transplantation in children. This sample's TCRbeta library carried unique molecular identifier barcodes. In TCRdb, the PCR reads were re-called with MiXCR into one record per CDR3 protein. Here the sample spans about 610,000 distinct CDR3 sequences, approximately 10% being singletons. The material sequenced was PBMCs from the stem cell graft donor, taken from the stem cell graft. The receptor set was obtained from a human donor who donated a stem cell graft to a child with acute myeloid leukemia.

The CDR3 region is CASSIRGTGNRDEQFF. CDR3 DNA: TGTGCCAGTAGTATTAGGGGGACAGGGAATAGGGATGAGCAGTTCTTC. This chain uses TRBV19 with TRBJ2-1; 9 bases fit TRBD1. The CDR3 has 16 amino acids. Germline V CDR1 and CDR2: LNHDA, SQIVND (reference sequence). V was pared by 3 bases and J by 8 bases, with 11 bases of the junction left unmatched.

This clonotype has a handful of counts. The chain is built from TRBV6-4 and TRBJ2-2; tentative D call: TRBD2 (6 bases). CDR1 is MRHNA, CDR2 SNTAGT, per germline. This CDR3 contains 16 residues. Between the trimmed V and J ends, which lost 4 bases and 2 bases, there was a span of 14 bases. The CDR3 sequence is CASSGRGSLNTGELFF. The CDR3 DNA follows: TGTGCCAGCAGTGGTCGGGGGAGCCTAAACACCGGGGAGCTGTTTTTT.

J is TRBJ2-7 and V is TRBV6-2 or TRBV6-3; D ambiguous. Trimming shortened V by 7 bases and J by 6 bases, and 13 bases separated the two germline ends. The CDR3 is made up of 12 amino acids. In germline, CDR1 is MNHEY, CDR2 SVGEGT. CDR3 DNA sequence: TGTGCCAGCAACACGTTAGCAGGCGAGCAGTACTTC. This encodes CASNTLAGEQYF.